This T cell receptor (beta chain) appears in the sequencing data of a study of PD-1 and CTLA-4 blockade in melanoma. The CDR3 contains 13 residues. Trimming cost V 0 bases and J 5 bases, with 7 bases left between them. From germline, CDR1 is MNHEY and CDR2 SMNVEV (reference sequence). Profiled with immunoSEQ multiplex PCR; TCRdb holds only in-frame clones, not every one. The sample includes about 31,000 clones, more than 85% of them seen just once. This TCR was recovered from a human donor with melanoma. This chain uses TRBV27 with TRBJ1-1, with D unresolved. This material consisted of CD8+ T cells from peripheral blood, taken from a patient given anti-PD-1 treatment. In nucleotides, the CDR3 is TGTGCCAGCAGTTTATCGGTCCCGACTGAAGCTTTCTTT. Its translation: CASSLSVPTEAFF.